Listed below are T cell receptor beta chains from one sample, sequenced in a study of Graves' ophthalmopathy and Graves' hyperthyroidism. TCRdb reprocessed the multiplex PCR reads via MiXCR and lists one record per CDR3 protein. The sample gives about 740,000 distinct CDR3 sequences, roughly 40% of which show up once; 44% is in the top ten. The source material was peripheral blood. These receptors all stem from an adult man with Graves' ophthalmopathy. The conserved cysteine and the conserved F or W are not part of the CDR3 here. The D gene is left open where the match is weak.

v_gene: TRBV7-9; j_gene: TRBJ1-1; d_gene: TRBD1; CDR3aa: ASSPTGSEAF
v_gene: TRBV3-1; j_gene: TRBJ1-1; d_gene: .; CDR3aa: ASGRRGMNTEAF
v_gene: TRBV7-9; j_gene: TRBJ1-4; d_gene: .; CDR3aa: ASSLESNEKLF
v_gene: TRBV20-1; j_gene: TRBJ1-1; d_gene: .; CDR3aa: SATSQGNTEAF
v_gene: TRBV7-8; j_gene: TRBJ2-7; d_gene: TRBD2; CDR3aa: ASSPGTSGGEQY
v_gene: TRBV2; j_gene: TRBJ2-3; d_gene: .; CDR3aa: ASRYTGDTQY
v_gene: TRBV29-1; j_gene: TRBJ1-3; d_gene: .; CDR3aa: SVAESSGNTIY
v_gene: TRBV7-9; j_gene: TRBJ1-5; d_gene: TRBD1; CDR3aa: ASSLGTGDLNQPQH
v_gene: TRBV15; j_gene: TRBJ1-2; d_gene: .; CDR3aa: ATSSGVRDSLIGYGYT
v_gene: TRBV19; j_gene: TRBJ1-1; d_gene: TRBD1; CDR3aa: ASSMGQMNTEAF
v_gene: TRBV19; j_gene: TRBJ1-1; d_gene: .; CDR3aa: ASSISGIGLAF
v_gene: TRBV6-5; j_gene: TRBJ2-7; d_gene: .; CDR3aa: ASTPPGQGRAGQY
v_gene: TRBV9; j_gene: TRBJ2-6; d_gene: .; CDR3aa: ASSVGGEITGANVLT
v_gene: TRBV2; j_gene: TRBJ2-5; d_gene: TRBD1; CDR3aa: ASSTGAWETQY
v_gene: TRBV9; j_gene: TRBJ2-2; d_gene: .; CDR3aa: ASSGTTRGDFAGELF
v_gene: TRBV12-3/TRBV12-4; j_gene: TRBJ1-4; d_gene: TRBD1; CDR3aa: ASSFGQGVEKLF